This passage covers 31 T cell receptor beta chains from one sample sequenced in a study of OX40 agonist ivuxolimab in advanced cancers. Repertoires were generated with immunoSEQ multiplex PCR, while TCRdb's copy carries only in-frame clones and drops some. The data contain 50,000 or so clones, approximately 89% of them seen just once; the ten biggest clones take up around 6%. This specimen consisted of CD4+ or CD8+ T cells sorted from blood, obtained in a trial of the OX40 agonist ivuxolimab. These receptors were obtained from an adult with an advanced solid tumor such as melanoma, head and neck, liver or kidney cancer.

This chain connects TRBV5-6 to TRBJ2-5; D is perhaps TRBD2 (6 bases). CDR3 length: 13 amino acids. Germline CDR1 is SGHDT and CDR2 is YYEEEE. Deletions cut 3 bases from V and 12 bases from J, with 18 bases between. The CDR3 DNA sequence: TGTGCCAGCAGCTCTGCCGGGACCGGGAGCGAGTACTTC. Translating it yields CASSSAGTGSEYF.

CDR3 protein: CASSPTGEGNTEAFF. CDR3 DNA: TGTGCCAGCTCCCCGACAGGGGAGGGGAACACTGAAGCTTTCTTT. This chain uses TRBV18 with TRBJ1-1; 8 nucleotides align to TRBD1. Germline assignment: CDR1 KGHSH and CDR2 LQKENI. V lost 6 bases, J lost 1 base, and 7 bases stayed unmatched. The CDR3 runs to 15 residues. The full variable domain, rest sourced from reference TRBV18 and TRBJ1-1, is NAGVMQNPRHLVRRRGQEARLRCSPMKGHSHVYWYRQLPEEGLKFMVYLQKENIIDESGMPKERFSAEFPKEGPSILRIQQVVRGDSAAYFCASSPTGEGNTEAFFGQGTRLTVV.

The chain couples TRBV12-5 to TRBJ1-2, with a weak D call TRBD1 (6 bases). The CDR3 has 15 residues. The germline V gene encodes CDR1 LGHNT and CDR2 FRNRAP. Trimming left V 6 bases short and J 2 bases short, with 16 bases between. CDR3 protein: CASGPDRKANYGYTF. The CDR3 nucleotides read TGTGCTAGTGGCCCCGACAGGAAGGCCAACTATGGCTACACCTTC.

The rearrangement joins TRBV6-6 to TRBJ2-3; 14 bases map to TRBD2. The germline V gene has CDR1 MNHNY and CDR2 SVGAGI (reference sequence). This CDR3 has 16 amino acids. After removal of 4 bases from V and 2 bases from J, the junction contained 2 bases not matched to a gene. CDR3 sequence (DNA): TGTGCCAGCAGTTCGGGACTAGCGGGAGTCACAGATACGCAGTATTTT. Translating it yields CASSSGLAGVTDTQYF.

The chain is built from TRBV5-4 and TRBJ2-3; D might be TRBD2 (6 bases). With 0 bases removed from V and 3 bases from J, the gap between germline ends came to 11 bases. The CDR3 runs to 15 residues. Germline lookup yields CDR1 SGHNT and CDR2 YYREEE (reference sequence). The DNA of the CDR3 is TGTGCCAGCAGCTTGGGTTTCGGGGGAACAGATACGCAGTATTTT. This sequence encodes CASSLGFGGTDTQYF.

A few counts support this clone. The chain has TRBV18 and TRBJ2-1, with 9 bases matching TRBD2. The CDR3 spans 16 residues. Germline V lookup: CDR1 KGHSH, CDR2 LQKENI. Trimming removed 3 bases from V and 0 bases from J; junction bases left unmatched: 3. CDR3 sequence (DNA): TGTGCCAGCTCACCCAAGCGGGAGGTCTCCTACAATGAGCAGTTCTTC. This gives the protein CASSPKREVSYNEQFF. The full variable domain, with the rest looked up from reference TRBV18 and TRBJ2-1, is NAGVMQNPRHLVRRRGQEARLRCSPMKGHSHVYWYRQLPEEGLKFMVYLQKENIIDESGMPKERFSAEFPKEGPSILRIQQVVRGDSAAYFCASSPKREVSYNEQFFGPGTRLTVL.

The chain couples TRBV27 to TRBJ1-4; TRBD1 might be the D (5 bases). Per germline, CDR1 MNHEY and CDR2 SMNVEV (reference sequence). V shed 4 bases and J shed 3 bases, with 9 bases lying between them. The CDR3 spans 14 residues. The CDR3 sequence: CASSSREANEKLFF. For the CDR3, the DNA is TGTGCCAGCAGTTCCAGGGAGGCTAATGAAAAACTGTTTTTT. The variable domain in full, with the rest retrieved from reference TRBV27 and TRBJ1-4, is EAQVTQNPRYLITVTGKKLTVTCSQNMNHEYMSWYRQDPGLGLRQIYYSMNVEVTDKGDVPEGYKVSRKEKRNFPLILESPSPNQTSLYFCASSSREANEKLFFGSGTQLSVL.

The count of this clone is one. The chain employs TRBV7-9 and TRBJ2-5; TRBD1 is a possible D gene (6 bases). Deletions cut 5 bases from V and 2 bases from J, with 12 bases between. CDR1 and CDR2 from the germline V gene are SEHNR and FQNEAQ (reference sequence). The CDR3 consists of 14 residues. As DNA, the CDR3 is TGTGCCAGCAGCATAAGGACAGCTCAAGAGACCCAGTACTTC. Translating it yields CASSIRTAQETQYF.

The CDR3 DNA reads TGTGCCAGCACCCCCGGGGGGAACACTGAAGCTTTCTTT. Encoded protein: CASTPGGNTEAFF. The chain uses TRBV6-5 and TRBJ1-1; TRBD1 is a possible D gene (5 bases). The germline V and J ends were trimmed by 7 bases and 1 base, with 10 bases remaining between them. The CDR3 consists of 13 residues. Germline loops: CDR1 MNHEY, CDR2 SVGAGI.

The V call is TRBV7-9, the J call TRBJ2-6; the D gene is possibly TRBD1 (5 bases). V was cut by 1 base and J by 0 bases, with 7 bases left in between. The CDR3 spans 16 residues. Germline V gives CDR1 SEHNR, CDR2 FQNEAQ (reference sequence). CDR3 in DNA: TGTGCCAGCAGCTTAGAGGGGTACTCTGGGGCCAACGTCCTGACTTTC. Its translation is CASSLEGYSGANVLTF. The full variable domain, completed using reference TRBV7-9 and TRBJ2-6, is DTGVSQNPRHKITKRGQNVTFRCDPISEHNRLYWYRQTLGQGPEFLTYFQNEAQLEKSRLLSDRFSAERPKGSFSTLEIQRTEQGDSAMYLCASSLEGYSGANVLTFGAGSRLTVL.

This rearrangement joins TRBV29-1 to TRBJ2-7; D gene unclear. From germline, CDR1 is SQVTM and CDR2 ANQGSEA. The V and J ends lost 3 bases and 1 base respectively, with 7 bases between them. This CDR3 has 12 amino acids. The CDR3 region has the DNA TGCAGCGTTGATCCTGGTTCCTACGAGCAGTACTTC. Translated, it gives CSVDPGSYEQYF.

The chain carries TRBV27 and TRBJ1-4, with D perhaps matching TRBD1 (6 bases). The germline V and J ends were trimmed by 2 bases and 4 bases, with 11 bases remaining between them. This CDR3 comprises 15 residues. Germline CDR1 MNHEY, CDR2 SMNVEV (reference sequence). The CDR3 coding sequence is TGTGCCAGCAGTTTAACAGGGTTAAATAATGAAAAACTGTTTTTT. Residues: CASSLTGLNNEKLFF.

The genes are TRBV25-1 and TRBJ2-3; no clear D gene. The CDR3 is 15 residues long. V shed 1 base and J shed 5 bases, with 13 bases lying between them. The germline V gene has CDR1 MGHDK and CDR2 SYGVNS. This CDR3 reads CASSELLRVQDTQYF. DNA for the CDR3: TGTGCCAGCAGTGAATTACTAAGGGTGCAAGATACGCAGTATTTT.

The chain links TRBV5-5 to TRBJ2-1, with a tentative D call TRBD2 (6 bases). The CDR3 covers 12 residues. The V gene lost 4 bases and the J gene lost 9 bases, with 11 bases spanning the gap. Germline loops: CDR1 SGHKS, CDR2 YYEKEE (reference sequence). In nucleotides, the CDR3 is TGTGCCAGCAGCCCGCTTAGCGGTGAGCAGTTCTTC. This gives the protein CASSPLSGEQFF.

The genes are TRBV4-1 and TRBJ1-4; D might be TRBD1 (5 bases). Trimming removed 1 base at V and 0 bases at J, with 9 bases between. The CDR3 length is 16 residues. The germline CDR1 and CDR2 sequences are MGHRA and YSYEKL. CDR3 residues: CASSQVGTATNEKLFF. CDR3 sequence (DNA): TGCGCCAGCAGCCAAGTGGGGACCGCAACTAATGAAAAACTGTTTTTT.

The CDR3 coding sequence is TGTGCCAGCAGTCCGGGACCCTTGGCGGGCGAGCAGTACGTC. Protein product: CASSPGPLAGEQYV. The chain carries TRBV6-1 and TRBJ2-7; the D call may be TRBD1 or TRBD2 (5 bases each). This CDR3 comprises 14 residues. Between the trimmed V and J ends, which lost 5 bases and 6 bases, there was a span of 17 bases. The germline V gene encodes CDR1 MNHNS and CDR2 SASEGT.

J is TRBJ1-2 and V is TRBV2; the match to TRBD1 covers 7 bases. The CDR3 consists of 13 residues. Germline trimming cut 10 bases from V and 2 bases from J; bases unmatched to any gene: 7. From germline, CDR1 is SNHLY and CDR2 FYNNEI. CDR3 in amino acids: CATRDRGNYGYTF. CDR3 nucleotides: TGTGCCACCCGGGACAGAGGAAACTATGGCTACACCTTC.

V gene TRBV27 combines with J gene TRBJ2-7; 7 bases match TRBD1. The J segment lost 6 bases and the V segment lost 0 bases, leaving 2 bases of the junction unmatched. This CDR3 comprises 13 residues. Per the germline V gene, CDR1 is MNHEY and CDR2 is SMNVEV (reference sequence). The CDR3 protein is CASSLSTGSEQYF. The CDR3 DNA follows: TGTGCCAGCAGTTTATCGACAGGGTCCGAGCAGTACTTC.

V is TRBV4-1 and J is TRBJ1-3; D is unresolved. CDR3 length: 15 residues. Looked up from germline, CDR1 is MGHRA and CDR2 is YSYEKL. V was trimmed by 3 bases and J by 0 bases, leaving 9 bases between them. The CDR3 nucleotides are TGCGCCAGCAGCCACGATCGGACCTCTGGAAACACCATATATTTT. Translation: CASSHDRTSGNTIYF.

V gene TRBV11-2 combines with J gene TRBJ1-1, with D unclear. Trimming removed 3 bases at V and 1 base at J, with 15 bases between. Germline V gene lookup returns CDR1 SGHAT and CDR2 FQNNGV. This CDR3 spans 16 amino acids. CDR3 DNA: TGTGCCAGCAGCTTGCCCCCCGGGCGATGGAACACTGAAGCTTTCTTT. This sequence encodes CASSLPPGRWNTEAFF.

The chain uses TRBV13 and TRBJ2-7, with 8 bases fitting TRBD1. The CDR3 is 15 residues long. Losses at the gene ends were 8 bases for V and 2 bases for J; bases not matched to a gene: 11. The germline V gene encodes CDR1 PRHDT and CDR2 FYEKMQ (reference sequence). CDR3 bases: TGTGCCAGCCGAAAGACAGGGGAATCCCCCTACGAGCAGTACTTC. Its translation: CASRKTGESPYEQYF.

The chain is built from TRBV2 and TRBJ2-7; D not certain. Germline CDR1 reads SNHLY; CDR2 reads FYNNEI. The CDR3 is 14 residues long. Trimming cost V 3 bases and J 2 bases, with 11 bases left between them. The CDR3 DNA reads TGTGCCAGCAGTGAGGGTCTGGCTCCCTACGAGCAGTACGTC. Its protein product is CASSEGLAPYEQYV.

The chain joins TRBV4-2 to TRBJ2-3; D is possibly TRBD1 or TRBD2 (5 bases each). The CDR3 has 11 amino acids. V lost 4 bases and J lost 6, with 5 bases in between. From germline, CDR1 is LGHNA and CDR2 YNFKEQ. CDR3 DNA sequence: TGTGCCAGCAGCCGGGGGGATACGCAGTATTTT. Translating gives CASSRGDTQYF.

CDR3 region: CASSLGLGRETQYF. CDR3 bases: TGTGCCAGCAGCTTAGGACTGGGACGCGAGACCCAGTACTTC. The chain employs TRBV11-2 and TRBJ2-5; D may correspond to TRBD1 or TRBD2 (5 bases each). This CDR3 spans 14 amino acids. Trimming stripped 1 base from V and 5 bases from J, with 11 bases between. Germline V gene sequence: CDR1 SGHAT, CDR2 FQNNGV.

V is TRBV6-1 and J is TRBJ1-2, with a possible D match to TRBD1 (5 bases). The CDR3 runs 14 residues. V lost 2 bases and J lost 4, with 11 bases in between. Per the germline V gene, CDR1 is MNHNS and CDR2 is SASEGT. CDR3 sequence (DNA): TGTGCCAGCAGTGAAAGGGGAGCCGGCTATGGCTACACCTTC. Residues: CASSERGAGYGYTF.

This clone has only one observation. The chain has TRBV7-9 and TRBJ1-6, with D perhaps matching TRBD1 (5 bases). V was pared by 5 bases and J by 13 bases, with 12 bases between. This CDR3 has 12 residues. The germline CDR1 and CDR2 sequences are SEHNR and FQNEAQ (reference sequence). This CDR3 is CASSTGGGPLHF. CDR3 DNA: TGTGCCAGCAGCACAGGAGGAGGTCCCCTCCACTTT. The whole variable domain, remainder taken from reference TRBV7-9 and TRBJ1-6, is DTGVSQNPRHKITKRGQNVTFRCDPISEHNRLYWYRQTLGQGPEFLTYFQNEAQLEKSRLLSDRFSAERPKGSFSTLEIQRTEQGDSAMYLCASSTGGGPLHFGNGTRLTVT.

This clone was recorded once. V is TRBV19 and J is TRBJ1-1; D remains unclear. The ends were cut back, 5 bases at V and 0 bases at J, with 7 bases in the middle. The CDR3 contains 13 residues. Germline CDR1 LNHDA, CDR2 SQIVND (reference sequence). DNA of the CDR3: TGTGCCAGTAGTTGGGGATTGAACACTGAAGCTTTCTTT. Residues: CASSWGLNTEAFF.

J is TRBJ2-1 and V is TRBV6-1; TRBD1 aligns across 7 bases. Looked up from germline, CDR1 is MNHNS and CDR2 is SASEGT. This CDR3 has 13 amino acids. With V trimmed by 10 bases and J by 4 bases, 7 bases remained unmatched. CDR3 in DNA: TGTGCCACCGAGGGGGCGACGTACAATGAGCAGTTCTTC. Protein: CATEGATYNEQFF.

Concerning this clone itself: The sample carries other DNA sequences with the same CDR3. The V and J genes are TRBV7-9 and TRBJ1-5; D perhaps matches TRBD1 (5 bases). Between the trimmed V and J ends, which lost 1 base and 7 bases, there was a span of 5 bases. Looked up from germline, CDR1 is SEHNR and CDR2 is FQNEAQ (reference sequence). This CDR3 has 12 residues. The CDR3 is CASSLGGQPQHF. CDR3 coding DNA: TGTGCCAGCAGCTTAGGGGGGCAGCCCCAGCATTTT.

CDR3 nucleotide sequence: TGCAGCGTTGAAGAAAGGACGACAGGGGGCGCGGGCTATGGCTACACCTTC. Translated, it gives CSVEERTTGGAGYGYTF. The chain has TRBV29-1 and TRBJ1-2; the match to TRBD1 covers 10 bases. V shed 0 bases and J 4 bases; nucleotides not matched to a gene: 11. This CDR3 has 17 amino acids. The germline CDR1 and CDR2 sequences are SQVTM and ANQGSEA.

The chain employs TRBV2 and TRBJ2-1; 11 nucleotides line up with TRBD2. CDR1 is SNHLY and CDR2 is FYNNEI in the germline V gene. The trim removed 4 bases at V and 4 bases at J, leaving 3 bases unmatched. The CDR3 spans 15 residues. DNA for the CDR3: TGTGCCAGCAGTGGTCTAGCGGGGGGTTACAATGAGCAGTTCTTC. It specifies CASSGLAGGYNEQFF.